What follows are 11 T cell receptor beta chains derived from one specimen sequenced in a study of blood T cell repertoires in COVID-19. Measured with immunoSEQ multiplex PCR; TCRdb has only the in-frame clones, and not every one. This repertoire shows around 50,000 clones, around four fifths found once; its top ten account for less than 5.5%. The material sequenced was peripheral blood. The receptors shown here come from a human donor in a cohort sampled during active COVID-19.

V is TRBV4-3 and J is TRBJ2-3, with 12 bases lining up with TRBD2. This CDR3 contains 17 residues. V dropped 2 bases and J dropped 5; count of bases not matched to a gene: 8. Germline V lookup: CDR1 LGHNA, CDR2 YSLEER. The DNA of the CDR3 is TGCGCCAGCAGCCAACAACGGACTAGCGGGGCTTTAGATACGCAGTATTTT. It is translated as CASSQQRTSGALDTQYF.

DNA of the CDR3: TGTGCCAGCAGCTTTGGGACTACTGAAGCTTTCTTT. Amino acids: CASSFGTTEAFF. This sequence joins TRBV7-9 and TRBJ1-1; possible D gene TRBD1, 5 bases. V was shortened by 3 bases and J by 5 bases, with 7 bases between the two germline ends. Germline V gene data show CDR1 as SEHNR and CDR2 as FQNEAQ (reference sequence). The CDR3 covers 12 residues. Drawing the rest from reference TRBV7-9 and TRBJ1-1, the complete variable domain is DTGVSQNPRHKITKRGQNVTFRCDPISEHNRLYWYRQTLGQGPEFLTYFQNEAQLEKSRLLSDRFSAERPKGSFSTLEIQRTEQGDSAMYLCASSFGTTEAFFGQGTRLTVV.

J is TRBJ2-3 and V is TRBV7-8; TRBD2 aligns across 12 bases. The trim removed 5 bases at V and 0 bases at J, leaving 12 bases unmatched. The CDR3 is 19 amino acids. Germline V gene lookup returns CDR1 SGHVS and CDR2 FQNEAQ. CDR3 region: CASSRSLAGGISSTDTQYF. CDR3 sequence (DNA): TGTGCCAGCAGCCGATCACTAGCGGGGGGAATTTCTAGCACAGATACGCAGTATTTT.

J is TRBJ2-3 and V is TRBV5-5; D may be TRBD1 (6 bases). The CDR3 loop spans 15 amino acids. Germline assignment: CDR1 SGHKS and CDR2 YYEKEE (reference sequence). The V gene lost 1 base and the J gene lost 1 base, with 10 bases spanning the gap. DNA for the CDR3: TGTGCCAGCAGCTTGCTAACAGGGCGCACAGATACGCAGTATTTT. Translated: CASSLLTGRTDTQYF.

This chain uses TRBV5-1 with TRBJ2-1; 7 positions agree with TRBD1. This CDR3 has 15 residues. The trim removed 4 bases at V and 9 bases at J, leaving 13 bases unmatched. Germline CDR1 SGHRS, CDR2 YFSETQ. This chain's CDR3 is CASSGSTGSSAEQFF. CDR3 bases: TGCGCCAGCAGCGGCTCGACAGGGAGCTCGGCTGAGCAGTTCTTC.

This clone has a handful of counts. This sequence joins TRBV7-7 and TRBJ2-3; weak D call: TRBD2 (7 bases). V lost 2 bases to trimming and J lost 2 bases, with 11 bases between them. The CDR3 spans 15 residues. Germline values: CDR1 SSHAT, CDR2 FNYEAQ (reference sequence). CDR3 region: CASSLTGGPTDTQYF. The CDR3 DNA is TGTGCCAGCAGCTTAACGGGGGGCCCCACAGATACGCAGTATTTT.

The V gene is TRBV5-1, the J gene TRBJ1-1; the D gene is possibly TRBD1 (6 bases). V shed 6 bases and J shed 2 bases, with 17 bases lying between them. CDR3 length: 15 residues. CDR1 is SGHRS, CDR2 YFSETQ, per germline. The CDR3, as DNA: TGCGCCAGCATGTGGACCAGGGGAATAAACACTGAAGCTTTCTTT. It is translated as CASMWTRGINTEAFF.

The chain has TRBV5-1 and TRBJ1-4; 7 bases map to TRBD1. The length of the CDR3 is 15 residues. Germline V gene sequence: CDR1 SGHRS, CDR2 YFSETQ. With V trimmed by 4 bases and J by 6 bases, 9 bases remained unmatched. Here the CDR3 reads CASSPRQGGDEKLFF. For the CDR3, the DNA is TGCGCCAGCAGCCCGAGACAGGGTGGGGATGAAAAACTGTTTTTT.

V and J are TRBV19 and TRBJ1-2; 7 positions match TRBD1. CDR3 size: 14 residues. In germline, CDR1 is LNHDA, CDR2 SQIVND (reference sequence). Trimming cost V 4 bases and J 7 bases; bases outside gene matches: 9. The CDR3 here is CASSTTTGFGGYTF. CDR3 DNA sequence: TGTGCCAGTAGTACCACGACAGGGTTTGGTGGCTACACCTTC.

The table lists this clone with a few counts. The chain employs TRBV12-5 and TRBJ1-1, with TRBD1 as a possible D gene (5 bases). This CDR3 is 15 amino acids long. V was shortened by 5 bases and J by 4 bases, with 17 bases between the two germline ends. Germline V lookup: CDR1 LGHNT, CDR2 FRNRAP. The CDR3 DNA follows: TGTGCTAGTGGTACCCCACCCAGCGGGGGCACTGAAGCTTTCTTT. It is translated as CASGTPPSGGTEAFF.

This chain joins TRBV7-6 and TRBJ1-5; D might be TRBD1 (5 bases). V was trimmed by 1 base and J by 7 bases, leaving 8 bases between them. This CDR3 has 13 amino acids. Germline loops: CDR1 SGHVS, CDR2 FNYEAQ. CDR3 amino acids: CASSLGEGQPQHF. As DNA, the CDR3 is TGTGCCAGCAGCTTAGGGGAGGGGCAGCCCCAGCATTTT.